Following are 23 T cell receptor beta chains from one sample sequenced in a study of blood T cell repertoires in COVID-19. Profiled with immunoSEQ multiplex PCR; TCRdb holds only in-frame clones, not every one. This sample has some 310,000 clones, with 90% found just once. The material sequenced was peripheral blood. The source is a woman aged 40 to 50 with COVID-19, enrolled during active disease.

The CDR3 is CASSQYRGQETQYF. The CDR3 DNA is TGTGCCAGCAGCCAATACAGGGGGCAAGAGACCCAGTACTTC. This chain uses TRBV7-8 with TRBJ2-5; 8 bases match TRBD1. V gave up 5 bases and J gave up 2 bases; unmatched junction bases: 4. The germline V gene has CDR1 SGHVS and CDR2 FQNEAQ. This CDR3 region has 14 residues.

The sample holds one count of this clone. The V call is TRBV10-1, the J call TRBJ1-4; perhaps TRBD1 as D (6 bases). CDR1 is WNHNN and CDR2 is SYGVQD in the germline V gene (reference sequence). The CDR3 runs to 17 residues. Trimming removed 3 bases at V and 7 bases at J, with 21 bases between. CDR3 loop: CASSDLQGQRSFEKLFF. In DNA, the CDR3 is TGCGCCAGCAGTGATCTACAGGGTCAACGCTCCTTTGAAAAACTGTTTTTT.

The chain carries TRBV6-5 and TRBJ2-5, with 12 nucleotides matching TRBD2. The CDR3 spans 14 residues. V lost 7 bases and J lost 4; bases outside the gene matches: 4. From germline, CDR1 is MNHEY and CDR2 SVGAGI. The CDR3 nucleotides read TGTGCCAGCACCTCGGGACTAGCGGGAGAGACCCAGTACTTC. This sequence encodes CASTSGLAGETQYF.

CDR3 nucleotide sequence: TGTGCCAGCCTGAAGGAGATCTATGGCTACACCTTC. This gives the protein CASLKEIYGYTF. This chain connects TRBV28 to TRBJ1-2, with D unclear. The CDR3 extends over 12 amino acids. Per germline, CDR1 MDHEN and CDR2 SYDVKM. Between the trimmed V and J ends, which lost 8 bases and 4 bases, there was a span of 11 bases.

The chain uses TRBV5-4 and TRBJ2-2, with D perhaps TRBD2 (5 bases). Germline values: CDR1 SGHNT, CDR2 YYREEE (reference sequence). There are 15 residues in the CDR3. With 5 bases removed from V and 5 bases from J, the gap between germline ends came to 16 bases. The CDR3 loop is CASRPRGIGTGELFF. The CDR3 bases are TGTGCCAGCAGACCCCGAGGGATCGGAACCGGGGAGCTGTTTTTT.

CDR3 loop: CAISRDLPSNQPQHF. CDR3 in DNA: TGTGCCATCAGTCGGGATCTCCCGAGCAATCAGCCCCAGCATTTT. The chain is built from TRBV10-3 and TRBJ1-5; no reliable D call. The CDR3 length is 15 residues. Germline CDR1 is ENHRY and CDR2 is SYGVKD. V lost 5 bases and J 1 base, leaving 12 bases between the germline ends.

The CDR3 sequence is CASSPRLAGGEETQYF. CDR3 nucleotides: TGTGCCAGCAGCCCCCGACTAGCGGGGGGGGAAGAGACCCAGTACTTC. This chain connects TRBV5-4 to TRBJ2-5, with 14 positions matching TRBD2. CDR3 length: 16 amino acids. From germline, CDR1 is SGHNT and CDR2 YYREEE (reference sequence). V lost 4 bases and J lost 3; bases outside the gene matches: 5.

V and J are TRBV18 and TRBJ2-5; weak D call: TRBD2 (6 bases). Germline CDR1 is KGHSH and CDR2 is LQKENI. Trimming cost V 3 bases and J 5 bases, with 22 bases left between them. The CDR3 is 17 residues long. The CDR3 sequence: CASSPLLMDAGGETQYF. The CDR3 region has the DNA TGTGCCAGCTCACCCCTTTTGATGGACGCCGGAGGGGAGACCCAGTACTTC.

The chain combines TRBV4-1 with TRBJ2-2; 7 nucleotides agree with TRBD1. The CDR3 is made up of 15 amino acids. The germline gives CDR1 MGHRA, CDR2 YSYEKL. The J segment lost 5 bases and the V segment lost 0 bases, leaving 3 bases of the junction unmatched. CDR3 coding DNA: TGCGCCAGCAGCCAAGAACGGACAGGAACCGGGGAGCTGTTTTTT. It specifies CASSQERTGTGELFF.

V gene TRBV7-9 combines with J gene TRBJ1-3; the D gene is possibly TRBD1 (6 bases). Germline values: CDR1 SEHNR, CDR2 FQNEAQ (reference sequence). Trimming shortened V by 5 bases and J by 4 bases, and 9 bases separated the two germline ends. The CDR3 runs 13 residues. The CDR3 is CASSSQGGNTIYF. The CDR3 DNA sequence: TGTGCCAGCAGCAGTCAGGGGGGAAACACCATATATTTT.

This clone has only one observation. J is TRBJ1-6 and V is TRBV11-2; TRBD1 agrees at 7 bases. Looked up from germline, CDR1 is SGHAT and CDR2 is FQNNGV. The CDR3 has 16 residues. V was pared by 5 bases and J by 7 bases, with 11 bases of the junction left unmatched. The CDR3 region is CASSVIEGARNSPLHF. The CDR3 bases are TGTGCCAGCAGCGTAATTGAGGGGGCGCGCAATTCACCCCTCCACTTT.

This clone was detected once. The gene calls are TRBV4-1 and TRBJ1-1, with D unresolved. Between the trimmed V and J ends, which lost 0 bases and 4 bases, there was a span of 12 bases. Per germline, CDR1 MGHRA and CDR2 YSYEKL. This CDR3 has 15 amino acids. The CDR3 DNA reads TGCGCCAGCAGCCAAGACCCTCGACGGGGCACTGAAGCTTTCTTT. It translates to CASSQDPRRGTEAFF.

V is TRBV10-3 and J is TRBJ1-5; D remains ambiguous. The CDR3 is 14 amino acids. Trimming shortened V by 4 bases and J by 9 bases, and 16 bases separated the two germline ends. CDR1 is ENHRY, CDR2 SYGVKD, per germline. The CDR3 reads CAISGGRSGWPQHF. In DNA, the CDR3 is TGTGCCATCAGTGGCGGCCGTAGCGGTTGGCCCCAGCATTTT.

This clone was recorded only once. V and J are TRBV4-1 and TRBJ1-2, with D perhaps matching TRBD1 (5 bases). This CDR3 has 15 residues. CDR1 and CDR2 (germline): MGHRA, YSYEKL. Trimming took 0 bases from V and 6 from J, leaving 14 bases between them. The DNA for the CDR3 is TGCGCCAGCAGCCAAGAGTCCAGGGCGAGAGATGGCTACACCTTC. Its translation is CASSQESRARDGYTF.

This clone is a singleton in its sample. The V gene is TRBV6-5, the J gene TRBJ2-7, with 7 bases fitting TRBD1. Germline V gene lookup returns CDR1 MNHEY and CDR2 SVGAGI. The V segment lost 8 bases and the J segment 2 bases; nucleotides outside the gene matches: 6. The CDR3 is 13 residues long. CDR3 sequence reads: CASHPGQTYEQYF. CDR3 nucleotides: TGTGCCAGCCATCCGGGACAGACCTACGAGCAGTACTTC.

CDR3 loop: CASSLASWQGTEKLFF. The DNA for the CDR3 is TGTGCCAGCAGCTTGGCGAGCTGGCAGGGGACTGAAAAACTGTTTTTT. The chain joins TRBV5-8 to TRBJ1-4; weak D call: TRBD1 (6 bases). The CDR3 length is 16 residues. Trimming took 0 bases from V and 7 from J, leaving 16 bases between them. CDR1 is SGHTS and CDR2 is YDEGEE in the germline V gene.

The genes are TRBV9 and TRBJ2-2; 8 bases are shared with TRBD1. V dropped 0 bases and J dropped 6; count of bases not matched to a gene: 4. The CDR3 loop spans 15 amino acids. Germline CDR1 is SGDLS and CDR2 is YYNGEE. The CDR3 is CASSVEAGGAGELFF. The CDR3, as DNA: TGTGCCAGCAGCGTAGAGGCAGGGGGCGCCGGGGAGCTGTTTTTT.

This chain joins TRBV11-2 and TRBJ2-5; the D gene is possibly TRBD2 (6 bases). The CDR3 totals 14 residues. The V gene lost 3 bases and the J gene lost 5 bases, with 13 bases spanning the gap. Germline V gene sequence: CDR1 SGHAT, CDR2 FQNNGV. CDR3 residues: CASSFESGRETQYF. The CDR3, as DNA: TGTGCCAGCAGCTTTGAATCAGGGAGGGAGACCCAGTACTTC. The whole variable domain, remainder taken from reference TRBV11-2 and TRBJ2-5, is EAGVAQSPRYKIIEKRQSVAFWCNPISGHATLYWYQQILGQGPKLLIQFQNNGVVDDSQLPKDRFSAERLKGVDSTLKIQPAKLEDSAVYLCASSFESGRETQYFGPGTRLLVL.

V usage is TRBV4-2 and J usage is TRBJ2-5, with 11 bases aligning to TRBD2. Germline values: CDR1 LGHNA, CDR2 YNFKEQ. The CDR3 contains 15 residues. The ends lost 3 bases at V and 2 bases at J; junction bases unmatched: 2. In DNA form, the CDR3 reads TGTGCCAGCAGCCATGGGACTAGCGGACAAGAGACCCAGTACTTC. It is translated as CASSHGTSGQETQYF.

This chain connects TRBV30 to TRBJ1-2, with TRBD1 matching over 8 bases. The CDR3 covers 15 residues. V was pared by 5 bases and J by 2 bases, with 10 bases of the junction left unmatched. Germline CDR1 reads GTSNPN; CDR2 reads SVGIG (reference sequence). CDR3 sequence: CAWELGQGGNYGYTF. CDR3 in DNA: TGTGCCTGGGAACTAGGACAGGGAGGAAACTATGGCTACACCTTC.

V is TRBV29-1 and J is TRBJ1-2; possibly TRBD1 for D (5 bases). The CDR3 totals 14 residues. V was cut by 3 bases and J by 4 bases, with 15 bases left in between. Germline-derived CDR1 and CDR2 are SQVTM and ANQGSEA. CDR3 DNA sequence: TGCAGCGTTGAGTGGGAAGGGGCCACCTATGGCTACACCTTC. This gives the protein CSVEWEGATYGYTF.

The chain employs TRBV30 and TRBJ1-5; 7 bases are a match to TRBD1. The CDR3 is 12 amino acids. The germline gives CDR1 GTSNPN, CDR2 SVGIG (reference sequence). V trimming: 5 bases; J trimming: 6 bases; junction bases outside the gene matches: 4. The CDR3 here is CAWDRAAQPQHF. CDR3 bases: TGTGCCTGGGACAGGGCGGCTCAGCCCCAGCATTTT.

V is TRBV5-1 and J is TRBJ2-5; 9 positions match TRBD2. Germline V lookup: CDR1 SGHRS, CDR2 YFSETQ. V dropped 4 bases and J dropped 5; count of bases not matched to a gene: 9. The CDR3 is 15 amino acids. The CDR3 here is CASSVKLAGVETQYF. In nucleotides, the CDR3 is TGCGCCAGCAGCGTTAAACTAGCGGGCGTGGAGACCCAGTACTTC.